One T cell receptor beta chain is described in this entry. Its antigen target is currently unknown. No much larger clone is present one base from it, and per-base qualities are unavailable. On a MiSeq, deep resolution sequencing aimed for a depth between 1 in 1 million and 1 in 200,000 T cells, with each clonotype covered 10x on average. The immunoSEQ hsTCRB Kit was used to generate TCR beta libraries. On the authors' methods: Data were analyzed with ImmunoSEQ Data Assistant and ImmunoSEQ Analyzer, with V, D and J genes assigned per IMGT definitions. Clonality, which ranges from 0 to 1, was calculated as one minus the normalized Shannon entropy of productive rearrangement frequencies. Public clonotype analysis was restricted to overrepresented clonotypes comprising at least 0.05% of each patient's repertoire. Thirteen repertoires from age-matched healthy donors, obtained from immuneACCESS, served as clonality controls. Not all clones reach the TCRdb copy of this immuneACCESS table, which keeps in-frame sequences only. Checked studies attribute under half of the gap to unresolved V genes and leave the rest unexplained. The DNA was the basis for D and trimming; V, J and clone size are from that table. For this sample the table gives tens of thousands of clones, of which over 80% were detected only once. The ten most abundant clones make up about 20% of the sample.

Trimming removed 0 bases from V and 4 bases from J; the gene matches leave 10 bases unexplained. CDR1 and CDR2, looked up from the germline V gene, are SGHRS and YFSETQ. The CDR3 sequence holds 17 residues, the cysteine and phenylalanine included. Only CDR3 DNA is held: 51 bases, read in frame from base 1. This specimen's time point label, per the study, means: roughly 2 years on ibrutinib. For TCR beta library preparation, roughly 2 micrograms of genomic DNA were extracted from the cryopreserved PBMCs. Longitudinal blood samples from CLL patients on ibrutinib monotherapy were analyzed using high-throughput TCR beta sequencing. The patients were enrolled in a single-center, open-label phase 2 trial of ibrutinib monotherapy. The sample belongs to a study of cytotoxic CD8 clonotypes in ibrutinib-treated CLL (dated by TCRdb to 2020 to 2023). Looking at the study overall: The cohort included roughly 15 treatment-naive and ten to eleven relapsed/refractory patients; roughly 17 were IGHV unmutated. Longitudinal samples were available for about 30% of the 86 trial participants. Patients were still on ibrutinib when every remission and progressive disease sample was collected. Cryopreserved peripheral blood mononuclear cells were obtained before treatment, at response, and at either sustained remission or disease progression. On average, each sample yielded about 250,000 productive templates and under 95,000 productive rearrangements. Partial responses were observed in 24 patients and complete responses in 2; after a median follow-up of 68 months, remission was maintained in 15 or so patients and progression was observed in approximately 12. Response samples were obtained after a median of 12 months of treatment, with a range of roughly 6 to 40 months. What the research found in general, with its limitations: At baseline, clonality was higher than in age-matched healthy donors and showed a strong correlation with circulating CD8+ T-cell counts. At ibrutinib response clonality went up, during sustained remission it held steady, and at progression it dropped back toward baseline. Sampling times were not matched between patients in sustained remission and patients whose disease was progressing, and lymph node repertoires were not examined. Public clonotypes were rare and either shrank or stayed stable during treatment, and the rise in clonality at ibrutinib response reflected expansion of private clonotypes.

The specimen comprised PBMCs, sampled after 24 months of ibrutinib treatment. The clonotype comes from a human donor with chronic lymphocytic leukemia. The rearrangement combines TRBV5-1 with TRBJ2-7; a stretch of 10 junction bases matches TRBD2. For the CDR3, the sequence is CASSLALASGSIYEQYF. The nucleotide sequence reads TGCGCCAGCAGCTTGGCCTTGGCTAGCGGGAGTATTTACGAGCAGTACTTC.